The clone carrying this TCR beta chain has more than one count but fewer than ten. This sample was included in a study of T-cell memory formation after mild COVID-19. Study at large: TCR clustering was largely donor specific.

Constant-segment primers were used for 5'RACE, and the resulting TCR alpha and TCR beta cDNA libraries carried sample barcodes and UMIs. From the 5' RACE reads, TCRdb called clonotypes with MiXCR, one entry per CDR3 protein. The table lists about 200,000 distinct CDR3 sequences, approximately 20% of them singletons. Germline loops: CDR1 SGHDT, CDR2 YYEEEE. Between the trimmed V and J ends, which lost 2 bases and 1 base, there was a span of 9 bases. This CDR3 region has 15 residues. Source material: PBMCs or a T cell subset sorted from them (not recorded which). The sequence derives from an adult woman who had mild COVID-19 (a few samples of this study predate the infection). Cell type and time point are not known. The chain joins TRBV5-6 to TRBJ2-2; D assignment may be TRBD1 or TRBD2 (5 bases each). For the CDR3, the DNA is TGTGCCAGCAGCTTAGTGGGGGTGAACACCGGGGAGCTGTTTTTT. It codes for CASSLVGVNTGELFF.